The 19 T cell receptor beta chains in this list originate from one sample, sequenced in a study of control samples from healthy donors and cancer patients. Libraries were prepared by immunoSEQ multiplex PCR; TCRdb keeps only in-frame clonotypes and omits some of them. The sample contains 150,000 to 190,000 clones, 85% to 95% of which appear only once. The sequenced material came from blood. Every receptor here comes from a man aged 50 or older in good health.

The CDR3 DNA reads TGTGCCAGTACGGGACAGGGGTTCTCACCCCTCCACTTT. Amino acids: CASTGQGFSPLHF. This rearrangement joins TRBV19 to TRBJ1-6, with 10 bases that match TRBD1. V lost 7 bases to trimming and J lost 10 bases; unmatched junction nucleotides: 4. Germline CDR1 reads LNHDA; CDR2 reads SQIVND (reference sequence). This CDR3 has 13 residues.

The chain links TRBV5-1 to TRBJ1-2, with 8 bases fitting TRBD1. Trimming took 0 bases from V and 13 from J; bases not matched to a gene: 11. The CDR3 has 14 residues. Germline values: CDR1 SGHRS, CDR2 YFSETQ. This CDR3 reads CASSLANQGALPTF. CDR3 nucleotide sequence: TGCGCCAGCAGCTTGGCGAATCAGGGGGCGCTTCCCACCTTC.

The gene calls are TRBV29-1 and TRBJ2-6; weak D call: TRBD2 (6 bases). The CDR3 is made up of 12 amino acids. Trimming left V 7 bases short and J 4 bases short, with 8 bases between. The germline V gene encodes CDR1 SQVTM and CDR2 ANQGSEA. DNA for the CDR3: TGCAGCGGCGGGGACGGGGCCAACGTCCTGACTTTC. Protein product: CSGGDGANVLTF.

The chain's CDR3 is CASSGRYYGYTF. CDR3 nucleotide sequence: TGTGCCAGTAGTGGGCGGTACTATGGCTACACCTTC. This rearrangement joins TRBV19 to TRBJ1-2, with no clear D. Germline CDR1 is LNHDA and CDR2 is SQIVND (reference sequence). The CDR3 spans 12 residues. V was clipped by 5 bases and J by 3 bases, with 7 bases between them. Together with reference TRBV19 and TRBJ1-2, the CDR3 gives the full variable domain: DGGITQSPKYLFRKEGQNVTLSCEQNLNHDAMYWYRQDPGQGLRLIYYSQIVNDFQKGDIAEGYSVSREKKESFPLTVTSAQKNPTAFYLCASSGRYYGYTFGSGTRLTVV.

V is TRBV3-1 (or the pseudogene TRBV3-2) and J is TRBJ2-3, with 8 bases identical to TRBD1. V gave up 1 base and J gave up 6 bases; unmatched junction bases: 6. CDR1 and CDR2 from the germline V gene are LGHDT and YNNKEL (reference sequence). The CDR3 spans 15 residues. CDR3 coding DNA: TGTGCCAGCAGCCAAGCGGACAGGGTTTTGGATACGCAGTATTTT. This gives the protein CASSQADRVLDTQYF.

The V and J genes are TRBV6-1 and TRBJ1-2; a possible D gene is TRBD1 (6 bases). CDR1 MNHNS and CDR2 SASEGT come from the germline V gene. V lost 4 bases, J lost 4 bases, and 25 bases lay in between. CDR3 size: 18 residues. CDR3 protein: CASSGPHPTGKLGYGYTF. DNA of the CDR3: TGTGCCAGCAGTGGACCGCATCCTACAGGGAAACTGGGCTATGGCTACACCTTC.

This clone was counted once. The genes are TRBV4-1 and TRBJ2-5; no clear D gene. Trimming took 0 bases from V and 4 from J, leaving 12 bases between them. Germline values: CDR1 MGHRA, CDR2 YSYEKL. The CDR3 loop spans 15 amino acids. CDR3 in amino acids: CASSQDMTTGETQYF. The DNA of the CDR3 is TGCGCCAGCAGCCAAGATATGACCACGGGAGAGACCCAGTACTTC.

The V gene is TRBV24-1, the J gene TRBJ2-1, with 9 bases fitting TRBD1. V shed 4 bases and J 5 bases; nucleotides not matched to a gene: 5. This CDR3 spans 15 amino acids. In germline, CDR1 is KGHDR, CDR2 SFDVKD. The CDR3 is CATSDRQGDHNEQFF. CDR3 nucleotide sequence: TGTGCCACCAGTGACCGACAGGGGGACCACAATGAGCAGTTCTTC.

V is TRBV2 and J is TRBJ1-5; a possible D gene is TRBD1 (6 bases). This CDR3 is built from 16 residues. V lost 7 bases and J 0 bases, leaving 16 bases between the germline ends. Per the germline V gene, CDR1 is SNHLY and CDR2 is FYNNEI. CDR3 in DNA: TGTGCCAGCACGGGGGGGGCTGGAGATAGCAATCAGCCCCAGCATTTT. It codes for CASTGGAGDSNQPQHF.

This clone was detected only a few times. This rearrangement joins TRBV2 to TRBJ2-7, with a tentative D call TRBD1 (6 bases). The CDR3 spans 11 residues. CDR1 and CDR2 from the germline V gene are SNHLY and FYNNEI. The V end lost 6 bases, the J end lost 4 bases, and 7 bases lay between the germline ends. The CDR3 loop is CASRTGYEQYF. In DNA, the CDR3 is TGTGCCAGCAGAACAGGGTACGAGCAGTACTTC.

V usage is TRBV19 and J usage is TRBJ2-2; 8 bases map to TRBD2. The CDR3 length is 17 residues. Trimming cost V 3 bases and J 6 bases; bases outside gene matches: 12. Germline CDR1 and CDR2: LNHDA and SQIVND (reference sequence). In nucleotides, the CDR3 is TGTGCCAGTAGTATCTTAGCGGGACGGGTAGGGGCCGGGGAGCTGTTTTTT. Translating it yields CASSILAGRVGAGELFF. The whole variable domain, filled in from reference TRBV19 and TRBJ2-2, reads DGGITQSPKYLFRKEGQNVTLSCEQNLNHDAMYWYRQDPGQGLRLIYYSQIVNDFQKGDIAEGYSVSREKKESFPLTVTSAQKNPTAFYLCASSILAGRVGAGELFFGEGSRLTVL.

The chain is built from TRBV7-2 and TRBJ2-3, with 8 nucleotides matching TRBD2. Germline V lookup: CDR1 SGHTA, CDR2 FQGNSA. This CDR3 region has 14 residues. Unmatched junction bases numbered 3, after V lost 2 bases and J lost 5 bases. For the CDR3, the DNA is TGTGCCAGCAGCTTAAGGCTAGCGGGAGATACGCAGTATTTT. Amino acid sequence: CASSLRLAGDTQYF. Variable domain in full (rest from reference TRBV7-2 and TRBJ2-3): GAGVSQSPSNKVTEKGKDVELRCDPISGHTALYWYRQSLGQGLEFLIYFQGNSAPDKSGLPSDRFSAERTGGSVSTLTIQRTQQEDSAVYLCASSLRLAGDTQYFGPGTRLTVL.

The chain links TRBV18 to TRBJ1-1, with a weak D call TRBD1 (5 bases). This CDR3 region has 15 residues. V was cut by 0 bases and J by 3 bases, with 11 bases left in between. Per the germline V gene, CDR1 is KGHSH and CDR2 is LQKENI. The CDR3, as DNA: TGTGCCAGCTCACCACCGTGGGGACTAGACACTGAAGCTTTCTTT. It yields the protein CASSPPWGLDTEAFF.

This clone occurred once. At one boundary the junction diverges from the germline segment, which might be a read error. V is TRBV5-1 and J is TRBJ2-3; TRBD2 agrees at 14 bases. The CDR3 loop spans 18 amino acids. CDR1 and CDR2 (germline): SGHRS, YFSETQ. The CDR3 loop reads CASSLEAGLAGVTDTQYF. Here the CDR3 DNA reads TGCGCCAGCAGTTTGGAAGCGGGACTAGCGGGAGTGACAGATACGCAGTATTTT.

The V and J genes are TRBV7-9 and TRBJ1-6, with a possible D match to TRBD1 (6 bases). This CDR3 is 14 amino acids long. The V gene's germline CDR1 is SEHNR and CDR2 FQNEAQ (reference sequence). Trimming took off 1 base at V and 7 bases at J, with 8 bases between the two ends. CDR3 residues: CASSLGGRNSPLHF. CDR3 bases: TGTGCCAGCAGCTTAGGGGGGCGGAATTCACCCCTCCACTTT.

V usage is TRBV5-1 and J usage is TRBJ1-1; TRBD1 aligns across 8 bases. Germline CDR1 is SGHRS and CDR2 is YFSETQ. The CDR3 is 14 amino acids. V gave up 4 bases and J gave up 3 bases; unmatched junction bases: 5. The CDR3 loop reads CASSEGQDYTEAFF. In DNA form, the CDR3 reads TGCGCCAGCAGCGAGGGACAGGACTACACTGAAGCTTTCTTT.

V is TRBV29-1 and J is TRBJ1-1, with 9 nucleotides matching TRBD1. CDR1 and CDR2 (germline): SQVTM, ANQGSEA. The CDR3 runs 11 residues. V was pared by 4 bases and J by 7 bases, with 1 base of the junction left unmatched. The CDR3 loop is CSVGGQGEAFF. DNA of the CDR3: TGCAGCGTTGGGGGACAGGGTGAAGCTTTCTTT.

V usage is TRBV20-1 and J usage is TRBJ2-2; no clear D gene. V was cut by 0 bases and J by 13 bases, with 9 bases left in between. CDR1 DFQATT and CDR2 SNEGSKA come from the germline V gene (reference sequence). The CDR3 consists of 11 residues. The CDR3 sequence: CSARDPPRLFF. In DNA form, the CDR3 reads TGCAGTGCTAGAGACCCCCCTAGGCTGTTTTTT.

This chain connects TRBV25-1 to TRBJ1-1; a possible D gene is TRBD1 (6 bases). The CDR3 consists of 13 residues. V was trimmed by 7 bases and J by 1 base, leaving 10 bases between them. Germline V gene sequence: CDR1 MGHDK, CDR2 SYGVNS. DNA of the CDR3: TGTGCCAGCACTCTAGGGGGGAACACTGAAGCTTTCTTT. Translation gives CASTLGGNTEAFF. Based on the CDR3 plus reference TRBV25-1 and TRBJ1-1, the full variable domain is EADIYQTPRYLVIGTGKKITLECSQTMGHDKMYWYQQDPGMELHLIHYSYGVNSTEKGDLSSESTVSRIRTEHFPLTLESARPSHTSQYLCASTLGGNTEAFFGQGTRLTVV.